This is a list of T cell receptor beta chains from one sample in a study of human T cells and chemical hapten exposure. From the RACE reads, TCRdb called clonotypes with MiXCR, one entry per CDR3 protein. This sample yields a few hundred thousand distinct CDR3 sequences, of which under 6.5% are seen a single time; over 5.5% belongs to the top ten. Here the sequenced sample was whole blood, taken in connection with sensitization to the hapten diphenylcyclopropenone (DPC). All receptors derive from a woman in her late teens or twenties with alopecia areata. Some clones in this sample may be carry-over from other donors' samples. CDR3s include the opening cysteine and the closing phenylalanine or tryptophan. A D gene is named only where the DNA matches it firmly. The size of a clone is reported for some rows only, either as once, few or many, or as a class for expanded clones.

d_call	v_call	clone_size	j_call	cdr3_aa	cdr3_nt
-	TRBV7-8	few	TRBJ2-7	CASSPHGGLSEQYF	TGTGCCAGCAGCCCGCACGGGGGGCTTTCCGAGCAGTACTTC
-	TRBV12-3/TRBV12-4	-	TRBJ2-3	CASRGRPTDTQYF	TGTGCCAGCAGGGGACGGCCCACAGATACGCAGTATTTT
TRBD1	TRBV5-8	-	TRBJ1-4	CASSQDGQGAEKLFF	TGTGCCAGCAGCCAAGATGGCCAGGGGGCTGAAAAACTGTTTTTT
-	TRBV7-2	few	TRBJ1-6	CASSPLARSPLHF	TGTGCCAGCAGCCCCCTTGCGCGATCACCCCTCCACTTT
-	TRBV5-1	many	TRBJ1-2	CASSLQEGSYGYTF	TGCGCCAGCAGCTTGCAGGAAGGAAGCTATGGCTACACCTTC
TRBD1	TRBV5-4	many	TRBJ1-1	CASSPRQGDTEAFF	TGTGCCAGCAGCCCACGGCAGGGGGATACTGAAGCTTTCTTT
-	TRBV6-1	-	TRBJ2-4	CASWDITSYF	TGTGCCAGCTGGGACATAACCTCGTACTTC
-	TRBV2	-	TRBJ1-2	CASSGTAFSGSYGYTF	TGTGCCAGCAGTGGCACCGCATTCTCAGGGTCCTATGGCTACACCTTC
TRBD1	TRBV7-9	-	TRBJ2-7	CASSLSGQFSYEQYF	TGTGCCAGCAGCTTATCGGGACAGTTCTCCTACGAGCAGTACTTC
-	TRBV9	many	TRBJ1-5	CASSAWGNQPQHF	TGTGCCAGCAGTGCCTGGGGGAATCAGCCCCAGCATTTT
-	TRBV7-3	many	TRBJ2-2	CASSRASEGTGELFF	TGTGCCAGCAGCCGGGCTAGCGAGGGGACCGGGGAGCTGTTTTTT
-	TRBV11-2	many	TRBJ1-3	CASSLNSAEYSGNTIYF	TGTGCCAGCAGCTTAAACTCGGCGGAGTACTCTGGAAACACCATATATTTT
-	TRBV12-3/TRBV12-4	many	TRBJ1-4	CASRAPGGNEKLFF	TGTGCCAGCAGGGCCCCCGGAGGAAATGAAAAACTGTTTTTT
TRBD1	TRBV3-1	-	TRBJ1-1	CASSQGTGLTEAFF	TGTGCCAGCAGCCAAGGGACAGGGTTGACTGAAGCTTTCTTT
-	TRBV21-1	few	TRBJ2-7	CASTRVFPQWTGAYVEQYF	TGTGCCAGCACCAGAGTCTTCCCCCAGTGGACAGGGGCGTACGTGGAGCAGTACTTC
TRBD1	TRBV7-2	many	TRBJ1-2	CASSSTGGLGYGYTF	TGTGCCAGCAGCTCCACAGGGGGGTTGGGCTATGGCTACACCTTC
TRBD2	TRBV20-1	-	TRBJ2-1	CSARSQRGYNEQFF	TGCAGTGCTAGGAGCCAGCGGGGTTACAATGAGCAGTTCTTC
-	TRBV9	many	TRBJ1-2	CASSSQSYGYTF	TGTGCCAGTTCAAGCCAATCCTATGGCTACACCTTC
-	TRBV7-8	many	TRBJ1-6	CASSLETFSYNSPLHF	TGTGCCAGCAGCTTAGAGACCTTCTCCTATAATTCACCCCTCCACTTT
TRBD2	TRBV6-6	-	TRBJ2-2	CASSYVAGGDTGELFF	TGTGCCAGCAGTTACGTAGCGGGGGGGGACACCGGGGAGCTGTTTTTT
-	TRBV7-9	few	TRBJ2-3	CASSLVQGRNTQYF	TGTGCCAGCAGCTTGGTACAGGGGAGGAATACGCAGTATTTT
TRBD1	TRBV7-2	many	TRBJ1-6	CASSPLGTENNSPLHF	TGTGCCAGCAGCCCCTTGGGGACAGAGAATAATTCACCCCTCCACTTT
TRBD2	TRBV6-5	many	TRBJ2-5	CASSHPRASGQETQYF	TGTGCCAGCAGTCACCCGCGGGCTAGCGGGCAAGAGACCCAGTACTTC
-	TRBV3-1	few	TRBJ2-7	CASSLIGGEQYF	TGTGCCAGCAGCCTCATAGGGGGCGAGCAGTACTTC
-	TRBV20-1	-	TRBJ2-3	CSAADDRFSDTQYF	TGCAGTGCTGCTGACGACCGGTTTTCAGATACGCAGTATTTT
TRBD2	TRBV3-1	-	TRBJ2-1	CASSQVVASGGPSYNEQFF	TGTGCCAGCAGCCAAGTAGTGGCTAGCGGGGGACCTTCCTACAATGAGCAGTTCTTC